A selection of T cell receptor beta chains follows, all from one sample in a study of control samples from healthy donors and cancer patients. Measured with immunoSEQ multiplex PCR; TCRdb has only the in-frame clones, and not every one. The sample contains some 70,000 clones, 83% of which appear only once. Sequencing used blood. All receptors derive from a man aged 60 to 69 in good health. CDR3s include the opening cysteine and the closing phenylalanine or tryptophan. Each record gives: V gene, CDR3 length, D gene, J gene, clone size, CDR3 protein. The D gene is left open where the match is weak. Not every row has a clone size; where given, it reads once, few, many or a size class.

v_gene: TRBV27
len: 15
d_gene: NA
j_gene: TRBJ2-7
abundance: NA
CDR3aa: CASSIDRKPAYEQYF

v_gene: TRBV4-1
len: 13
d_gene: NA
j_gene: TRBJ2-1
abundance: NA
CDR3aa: CASSQGTYNEQFF

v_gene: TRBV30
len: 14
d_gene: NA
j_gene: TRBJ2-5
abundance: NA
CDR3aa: CAWSETGEQETQYF

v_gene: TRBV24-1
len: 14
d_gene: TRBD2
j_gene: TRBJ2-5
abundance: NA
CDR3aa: CATSPPGGVKTQYF

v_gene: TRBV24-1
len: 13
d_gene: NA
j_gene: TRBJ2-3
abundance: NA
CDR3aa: CATGGRGTDTQYF

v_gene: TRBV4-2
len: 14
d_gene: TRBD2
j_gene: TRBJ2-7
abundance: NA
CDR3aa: CASSLGLGNYEQYF

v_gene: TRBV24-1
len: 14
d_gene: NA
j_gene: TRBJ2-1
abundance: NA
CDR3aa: CATRDAGSYNEQFF

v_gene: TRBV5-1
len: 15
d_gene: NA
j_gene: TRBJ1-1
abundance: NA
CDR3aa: CASSLGAGRGTEAFF

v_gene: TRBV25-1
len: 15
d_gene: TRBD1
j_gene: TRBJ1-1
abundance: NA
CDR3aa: CASSEGGGTGAEAFF

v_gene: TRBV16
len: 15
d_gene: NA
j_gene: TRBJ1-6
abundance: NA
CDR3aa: CASSQSIAGVLTLHF

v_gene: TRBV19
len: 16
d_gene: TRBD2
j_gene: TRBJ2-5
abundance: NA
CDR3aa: CASSIGLAGNQETQYF

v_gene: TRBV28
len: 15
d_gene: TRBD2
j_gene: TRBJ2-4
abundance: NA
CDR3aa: CASSLTTSGPNIQYF

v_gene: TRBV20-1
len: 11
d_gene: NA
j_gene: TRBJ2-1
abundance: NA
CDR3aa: CSARDYGEQFF

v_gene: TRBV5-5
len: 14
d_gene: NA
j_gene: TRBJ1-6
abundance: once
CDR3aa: CASSLPGTDSPLHF